Here is one TCR beta chain with its context. Antigen specificity is unknown. This sample was included in a study of a mutant IDH1 vaccine in newly diagnosed glioma. Study background: Patients underwent eight vaccinations, which took place in weeks 1, 3, 5, 7, 11, 15, 19 and 23. Patients began vaccination 4-6 weeks after radiotherapy alone, or with temozolomide cycles.

General study results and limits: Pseudoprogression apparently tracked independently of changes in top peripheral T cell clonotypes.

Time point of the sample: week 23, last vaccination. All doses held 300 ug of mutant IDH1 20-mer peptide, with topical imiquimod. Assay: immunoSEQ multiplex PCR; the TCRdb copy retains only in-frame clones and omits some. Here the sample spans about 53,000 clones, 80% to 85% being singletons. This CDR3 spans 14 amino acids. Germline V gives CDR1 ENHRY, CDR2 SYGVKD. After removal of 7 bases from V and 6 bases from J, the junction contained 5 bases not matched to a gene. J is TRBJ2-1 and V is TRBV10-3; 11 nucleotides line up with TRBD1. The sequence derives from a woman between 40 and 50 years old with glioma. Some clones in this sample may be carry-over from other donors' samples. Sample: PBMCs, taken from a glioma patient whose treatment included an IDH1 peptide vaccine. The CDR3 protein is CAIKGQGAVNEQFF. CDR3 in DNA: TGTGCCATCAAAGGACAGGGGGCTGTCAATGAGCAGTTCTTC.